Sequencing of this T cell receptor beta chain was carried out in a study of blood T cell repertoires in COVID-19. Data came from immunoSEQ multiplex PCR; TCRdb stores just in-frame clones and leaves some out. This sample has around 120,000 clones, with 65% to 90% found just once. This CDR3 has 15 amino acids. V was pared by 5 bases and J by 5 bases, with 6 bases of the junction left unmatched. Germline CDR1 and CDR2: SGHNT and YENEEA. Individuals drawn from 24 US areas were roughly 18 to 95 years old. The rearrangement links TRBV11-3 to TRBJ2-5; 12 bases fit TRBD1. Sequenced material: PBMCs or T cells enriched from blood (not recorded which). The sequence was collected from a woman aged 50 to 60 who had recovered from COVID-19. The CDR3 sequence is CASSIGTGGEETQYF. The CDR3 DNA follows: TGTGCCAGCAGCATAGGGACAGGGGGCGAGGAGACCCAGTACTTC.